This TCR beta chain is from a study of cytomegalovirus exposure and HLA in healthy donors. Study results and limitations: Most TCR sequences showed up rarely, but some public TCRs showed up in many donors. As was reported, the HLA-A and HLA-B alleles of most subjects were accurately predicted from TCR beta sequences.

This clone came up a few times. The antigen is undetermined. PCR amplification relied on 60 Vbeta primers (plus 13 Jbeta primers). Profiled with immunoSEQ multiplex PCR; TCRdb holds only in-frame clones, not every one. Of some 130,000 clones in the sample, around three quarters were seen once. Trimming took 3 bases from V and 2 from J; bases not matched to a gene: 3. The germline V gene has CDR1 SGHNT and CDR2 YYREEE (reference sequence). The CDR3 is 14 amino acids. Sequenced: PBMCs. The V gene is TRBV5-4, the J gene TRBJ1-1; the match to TRBD1 covers 8 bases. The sequence was collected from a middle-aged man in good health and CMV-seronegative. CDR3 nucleotide sequence: TGTGCCAGCAGCTCTGGACAGGGTAACACTGAAGCTTTCTTT. This encodes CASSSGQGNTEAFF. The full variable domain, with the rest looked up from reference TRBV5-4 and TRBJ1-1, is ETGVTQSPTHLIKTRGQQVTLRCSSQSGHNTVSWYQQALGQGPQFIFQYYREEENGRGNFPPRFSGLQFPNYSSELNVNALELDDSALYLCASSSGQGNTEAFFGQGTRLTVV.